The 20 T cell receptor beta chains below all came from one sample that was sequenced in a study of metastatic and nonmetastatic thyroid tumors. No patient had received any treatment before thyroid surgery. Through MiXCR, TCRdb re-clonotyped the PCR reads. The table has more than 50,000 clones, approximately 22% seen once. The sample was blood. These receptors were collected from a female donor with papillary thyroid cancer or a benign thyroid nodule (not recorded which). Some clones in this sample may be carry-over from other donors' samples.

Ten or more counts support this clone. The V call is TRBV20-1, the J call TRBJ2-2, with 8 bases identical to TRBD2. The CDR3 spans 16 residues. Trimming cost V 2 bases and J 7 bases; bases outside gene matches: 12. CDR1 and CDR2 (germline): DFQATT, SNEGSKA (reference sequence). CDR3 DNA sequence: TGCAGTGCTAGATACCCAGCGGGGGTGAGGGGCGGGGAGCTGTTTTTT. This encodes CSARYPAGVRGGELFF.

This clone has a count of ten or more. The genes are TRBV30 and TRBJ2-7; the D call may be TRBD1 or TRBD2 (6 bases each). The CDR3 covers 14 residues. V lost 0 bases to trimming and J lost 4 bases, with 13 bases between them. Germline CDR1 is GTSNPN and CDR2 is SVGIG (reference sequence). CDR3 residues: CAWSVGGLSYEQYF. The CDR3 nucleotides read TGTGCCTGGAGTGTAGGGGGGCTTTCGTACGAGCAGTACTTC.

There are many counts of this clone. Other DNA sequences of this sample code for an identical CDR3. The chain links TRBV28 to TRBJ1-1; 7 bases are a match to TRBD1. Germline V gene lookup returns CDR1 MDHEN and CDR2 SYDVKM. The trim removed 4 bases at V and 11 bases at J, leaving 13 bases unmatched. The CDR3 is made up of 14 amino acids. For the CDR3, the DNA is TGTGCCAGCAGTTCGACCAGACAGGGCCTGCGGGCTTTCTTT. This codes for CASSSTRQGLRAFF.

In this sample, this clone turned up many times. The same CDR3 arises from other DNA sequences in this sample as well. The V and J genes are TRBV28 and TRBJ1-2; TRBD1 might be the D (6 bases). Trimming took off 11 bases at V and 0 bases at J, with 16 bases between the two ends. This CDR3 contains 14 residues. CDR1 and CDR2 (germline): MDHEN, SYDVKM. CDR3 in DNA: TGTGCCGGCGAGATGGGGGCGCCTAACTATGGCTACACCTTC. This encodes CAGEMGAPNYGYTF.

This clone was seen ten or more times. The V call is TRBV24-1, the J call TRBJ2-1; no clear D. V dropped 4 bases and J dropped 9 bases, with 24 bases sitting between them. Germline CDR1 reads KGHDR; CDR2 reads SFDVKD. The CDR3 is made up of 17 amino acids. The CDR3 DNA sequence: TGTGCCACCAGTGACTCGGTAGGATTCTCGTCATCCGGTGAGCAGTTCTTC. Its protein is CATSDSVGFSSSGEQFF.

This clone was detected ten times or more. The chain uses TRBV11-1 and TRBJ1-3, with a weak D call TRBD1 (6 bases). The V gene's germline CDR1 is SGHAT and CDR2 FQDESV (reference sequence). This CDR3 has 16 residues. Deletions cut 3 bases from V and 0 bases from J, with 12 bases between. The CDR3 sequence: CASSFRGANSGNTIYF. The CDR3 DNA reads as TGTGCCAGCAGCTTCCGGGGGGCAAACTCTGGAAACACCATATATTTT.

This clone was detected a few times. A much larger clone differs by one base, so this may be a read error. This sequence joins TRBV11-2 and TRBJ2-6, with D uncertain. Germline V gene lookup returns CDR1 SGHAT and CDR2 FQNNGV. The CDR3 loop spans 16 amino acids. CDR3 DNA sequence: TGTGCCAGCAGCTTCTTCCCCCCCTCTTGGGCCAACGTCCTGACTTTC. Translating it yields CASSFFPPSWANVLTF.

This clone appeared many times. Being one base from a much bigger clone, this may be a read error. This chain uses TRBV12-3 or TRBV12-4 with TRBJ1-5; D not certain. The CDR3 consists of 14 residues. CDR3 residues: CASSFGLGNQSQHF. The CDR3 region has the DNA TGTGCCAGCAGTTTTGGGTTGGGGAATCAGTCCCAGCATTTT.

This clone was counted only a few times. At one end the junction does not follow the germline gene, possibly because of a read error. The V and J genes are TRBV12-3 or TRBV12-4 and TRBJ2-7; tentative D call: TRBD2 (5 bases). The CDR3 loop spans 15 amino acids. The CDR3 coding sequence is TGTGCCAGCAGTCCTCGTAGCGTGAGTTCCTACGATCAGTACTTC. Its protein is CASSPRSVSSYDQYF.

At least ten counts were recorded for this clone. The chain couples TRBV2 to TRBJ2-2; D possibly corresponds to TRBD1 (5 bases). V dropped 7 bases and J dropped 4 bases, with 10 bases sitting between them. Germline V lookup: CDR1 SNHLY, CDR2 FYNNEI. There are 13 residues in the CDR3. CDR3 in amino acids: CASKGMVTGELFF. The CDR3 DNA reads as TGTGCCAGCAAGGGGATGGTCACCGGGGAGCTGTTTTTT.

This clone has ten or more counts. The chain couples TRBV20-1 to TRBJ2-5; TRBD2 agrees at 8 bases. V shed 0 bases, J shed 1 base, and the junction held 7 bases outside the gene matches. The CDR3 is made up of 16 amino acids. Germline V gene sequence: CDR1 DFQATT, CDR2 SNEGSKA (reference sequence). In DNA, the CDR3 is TGCAGTGCTAGAGATCTCTTGAGCGGGGGCCAAGAGACCCAGTACTTC. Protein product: CSARDLLSGGQETQYF.

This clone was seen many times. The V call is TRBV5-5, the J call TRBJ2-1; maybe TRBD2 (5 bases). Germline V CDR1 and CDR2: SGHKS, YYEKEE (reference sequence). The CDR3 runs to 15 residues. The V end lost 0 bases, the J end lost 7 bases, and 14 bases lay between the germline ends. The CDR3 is CASSLDGNLWNEQFF. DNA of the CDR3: TGTGCCAGCAGCTTGGACGGGAACCTTTGGAATGAGCAGTTCTTC. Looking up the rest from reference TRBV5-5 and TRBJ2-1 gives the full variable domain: DAGVTQSPTHLIKTRGQQVTLRCSPISGHKSVSWYQQVLGQGPQFIFQYYEKEERGRGNFPDRFSARQFPNYSSELNVNALLLGDSALYLCASSLDGNLWNEQFFGPGTRLTVL.

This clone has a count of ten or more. The CDR3 spells CASRSPLHHFNEQFF. CDR3 in DNA: TGTGCCAGCAGGTCGCCACTACACCATTTCAATGAGCAGTTCTTC. The chain has TRBV27 and TRBJ2-1; no clear D. Germline CDR1 and CDR2: MNHEY and SMNVEV (reference sequence). Trimming pared 6 bases from V and 6 bases from J, leaving 18 bases between. The CDR3 consists of 15 residues.

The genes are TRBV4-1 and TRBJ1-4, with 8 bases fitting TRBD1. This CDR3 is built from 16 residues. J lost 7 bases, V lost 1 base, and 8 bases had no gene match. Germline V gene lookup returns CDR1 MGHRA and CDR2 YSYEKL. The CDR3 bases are TGCGCCAGCAGCCAAGTGTCAGGACAGGGCCGTGAAAAACTGTTTTTT. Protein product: CASSQVSGQGREKLFF.

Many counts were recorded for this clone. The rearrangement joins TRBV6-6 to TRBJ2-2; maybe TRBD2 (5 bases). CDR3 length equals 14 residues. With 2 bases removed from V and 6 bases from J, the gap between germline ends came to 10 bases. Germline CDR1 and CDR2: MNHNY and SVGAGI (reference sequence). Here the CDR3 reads CASSYEVRAGELFF. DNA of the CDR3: TGTGCCAGCAGTTACGAGGTGCGGGCCGGGGAGCTGTTTTTT.

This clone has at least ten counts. CDR3 DNA sequence: TGTGCCTGGAGTGTATCTGAGAACACTGAAGCTTTCTTT. Protein: CAWSVSENTEAFF. The chain has TRBV30 and TRBJ1-1; D remains ambiguous. Germline CDR1 is GTSNPN and CDR2 is SVGIG (reference sequence). CDR3 size: 13 residues. V gave up 0 bases and J gave up 1 base, with 6 bases separating them.

CDR3 sequence reads: CASSLVYEQYF. DNA for the CDR3: TGTGCCAGCAGCTTAGTCTACGAGCAGTACTTC. The chain couples TRBV7-8 to TRBJ2-7; the D is unclear. CDR1 is SGHVS and CDR2 is FQNEAQ in the germline V gene. The CDR3 contains 11 residues. V was cut by 1 base and J by 3 bases, with 1 base left in between.

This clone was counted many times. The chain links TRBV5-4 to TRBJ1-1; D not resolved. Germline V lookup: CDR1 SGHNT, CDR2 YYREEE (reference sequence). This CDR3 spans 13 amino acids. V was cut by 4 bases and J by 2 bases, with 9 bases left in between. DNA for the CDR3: TGTGCCAGCAGCCCGACAAGAAACACTGAAGCTTTCTTT. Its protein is CASSPTRNTEAFF.

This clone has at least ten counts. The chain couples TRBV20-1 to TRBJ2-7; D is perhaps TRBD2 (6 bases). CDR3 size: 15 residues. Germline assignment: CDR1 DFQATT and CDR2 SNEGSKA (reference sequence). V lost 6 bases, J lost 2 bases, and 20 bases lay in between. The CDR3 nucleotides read TGCAGTGCCAACCCACGGGGGAGTTCTGCCTACGAGCAGTACTTC. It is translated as CSANPRGSSAYEQYF.

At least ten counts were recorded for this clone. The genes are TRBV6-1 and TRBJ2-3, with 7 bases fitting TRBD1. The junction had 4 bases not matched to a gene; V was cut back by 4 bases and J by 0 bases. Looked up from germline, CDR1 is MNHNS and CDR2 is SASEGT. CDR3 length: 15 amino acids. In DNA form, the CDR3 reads TGTGCCAGCAGTGTGATGACAGGGAGCACAGATACGCAGTATTTT. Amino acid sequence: CASSVMTGSTDTQYF.